These 12 T cell receptor beta chains share one sample of origin, sequenced in a study of blood T cells in healthy people across ages. With a J-beta primer mix and a sample-barcoded 5' primer, a second PCR ran 7 to 11 cycles. TCRdb itself ran the 5' RACE reads through MiXCR, one entry per CDR3 protein. The table records 1 million or so distinct CDR3 sequences, 35% to 50% of them present only once. Sequencing was carried out using blood. Receptor source: a woman aged 60-75 years in good health.

This clonotype was picked up many times. V gene TRBV4-1 combines with J gene TRBJ2-5; TRBD1 is a possible D gene (6 bases). Trimming took 1 base from V and 13 from J, leaving 13 bases between them. The CDR3 totals 12 residues. Germline values: CDR1 MGHRA, CDR2 YSYEKL. In DNA form, the CDR3 reads TGCGCCAGCAGCCAAGCATACGACAGGACGTACTTC. It translates to CASSQAYDRTYF.

This clonotype occurred once. The rearrangement joins TRBV10-3 to TRBJ2-5; possibly TRBD2 for D (5 bases). The germline V gene has CDR1 ENHRY and CDR2 SYGVKD. The CDR3 runs 13 residues. V lost 4 bases to trimming and J lost 5 bases, with 11 bases between them. CDR3 sequence (DNA): TGTGCCATCAGTGGAGGACTCACGGAGACCCAGTACTTC. Its protein is CAISGGLTETQYF.

V usage is TRBV20-1 and J usage is TRBJ2-5; 14 bases agree with TRBD2. The CDR3 totals 15 residues. Germline V lookup: CDR1 DFQATT, CDR2 SNEGSKA (reference sequence). Unmatched junction bases numbered 6, after V lost 6 bases and J lost 3 bases. In nucleotides, the CDR3 is TGCAGTGCACGACTAGCGGGAGGGCCGAAAGAGACCCAGTACTTC. Amino acids: CSARLAGGPKETQYF.

This sequence joins TRBV28 and TRBJ2-7, with D possibly called TRBD1 or TRBD2 (6 bases each). Germline values: CDR1 MDHEN, CDR2 SYDVKM. The germline V and J ends were trimmed by 6 bases and 7 bases, with 19 bases remaining between them. The CDR3 length is 14 residues. CDR3 DNA: TGTGCCAGCAGCCAAACCGGGGGCGCTTCGGAGCAGTACTTC. It yields the protein CASSQTGGASEQYF.

Only a few counts were recorded for this clonotype. This chain connects TRBV2 to TRBJ2-5; no firm D call. The J call is in doubt because the DNA end fits TRBJ2-7 better. The length of the CDR3 is 15 residues. Per the germline V gene, CDR1 is SNHLY and CDR2 is FYNNEI. CDR3 protein: CASSESRPLLPEQYF. DNA for the CDR3: TGTGCCAGCAGTGAATCAAGGCCCCTACTGCCCGAGCAGTACTTC.

The CDR3 region is CSAKSGVREQYF. CDR3 sequence (DNA): TGCAGTGCAAAGAGCGGGGTGAGGGAGCAGTACTTC. The chain uses TRBV20-1 and TRBJ2-4; 7 bases line up with TRBD2. Germline V gene data show CDR1 as DFQATT and CDR2 as SNEGSKA (reference sequence). Unmatched junction bases numbered 12, after V lost 6 bases and J lost 13 bases. This CDR3 is 12 amino acids long.

The chain recombines TRBV7-6 with TRBJ2-5, with 7 bases matching TRBD1. The DNA end favors TRBJ2-7, so the J call may be wrong. Germline values: CDR1 SGHVS, CDR2 FNYEAQ. The length of the CDR3 is 16 residues. This CDR3 is CASSRRPPGQNYEQYF. CDR3 nucleotides: TGTGCCAGCAGCAGAAGGCCCCCGGGACAGAATTACGAGCAGTACTTC.

This chain joins TRBV28 and TRBJ1-2; no clear D gene. The V end lost 6 bases, the J end lost 3 bases, and 14 bases lay between the germline ends. The length of the CDR3 is 14 residues. Germline loops: CDR1 MDHEN, CDR2 SYDVKM. Here the CDR3 DNA reads TGTGCCAGCAGCACACCAGCCGGGTACTATGGCTACACCTTC. Translating gives CASSTPAGYYGYTF.

This clonotype was observed a few times. V gene TRBV5-1 combines with J gene TRBJ2-6; D perhaps matches TRBD2 (7 bases). Between the trimmed V and J ends, which lost 4 bases and 0 bases, there was a span of 23 bases. The germline V gene encodes CDR1 SGHRS and CDR2 YFSETQ. CDR3 length equals 20 residues. CDR3 in amino acids: CASSPGAGEFSSSGANVLTF. CDR3 bases: TGCGCCAGCAGCCCAGGGGCGGGGGAGTTCTCTAGCTCTGGGGCCAACGTCCTGACTTTC.

The CDR3 reads CASSHDWADTQYF. The CDR3 region has the DNA TGTGCCAGCAGTCATGACTGGGCAGATACGCAGTATTTT. The chain carries TRBV7-6 and TRBJ2-3; D not certain. V shed 6 bases and J shed 4 bases, with 11 bases lying between them. This CDR3 region has 13 residues. Per germline, CDR1 SGHVS and CDR2 FNYEAQ.

The CDR3 DNA follows: TGCAGTGCTAGACCGACGGACAGGTCGAATAGCAATCAGCCCCAGCATTTT. Translated, it gives CSARPTDRSNSNQPQHF. The chain uses TRBV20-1 and TRBJ1-5; TRBD1 aligns across 7 bases. This CDR3 spans 17 amino acids. The J segment lost 0 bases and the V segment lost 2 bases, leaving 10 bases of the junction unmatched. Germline CDR1 is DFQATT and CDR2 is SNEGSKA (reference sequence).

This clonotype was observed a handful of times. This chain uses TRBV5-5 with TRBJ2-7; D uncertain. CDR1 and CDR2 from the germline V gene are SGHKS and YYEKEE (reference sequence). The V end lost 2 bases, the J end lost 5 bases, and 14 bases lay between the germline ends. The CDR3 spans 14 residues. Here the CDR3 reads CASSFLRASNEQYF. CDR3 nucleotides: TGTGCCAGCAGCTTTCTGCGCGCGTCCAACGAGCAGTACTTC. Full variable domain (missing parts from reference TRBV5-5 and TRBJ2-7): DAGVTQSPTHLIKTRGQQVTLRCSPISGHKSVSWYQQVLGQGPQFIFQYYEKEERGRGNFPDRFSARQFPNYSSELNVNALLLGDSALYLCASSFLRASNEQYFGPGTRLTVT.